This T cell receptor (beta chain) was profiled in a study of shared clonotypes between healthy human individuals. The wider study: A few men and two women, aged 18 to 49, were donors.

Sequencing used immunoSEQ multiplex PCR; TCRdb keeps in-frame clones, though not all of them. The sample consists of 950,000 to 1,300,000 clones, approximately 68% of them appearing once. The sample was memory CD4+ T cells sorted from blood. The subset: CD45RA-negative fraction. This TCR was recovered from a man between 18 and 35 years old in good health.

The CDR3 DNA is TGTGCCAGCAGCTTGATGGGAGAGGGGAACACTGAAGCTTTCTTT. This codes for CASSLMGEGNTEAFF. The chain combines TRBV5-5 with TRBJ1-1; unclear D gene. This CDR3 region has 15 residues. Germline loops: CDR1 SGHKS, CDR2 YYEKEE (reference sequence). The germline V and J ends were trimmed by 1 base and 1 base, with 11 bases remaining between them.